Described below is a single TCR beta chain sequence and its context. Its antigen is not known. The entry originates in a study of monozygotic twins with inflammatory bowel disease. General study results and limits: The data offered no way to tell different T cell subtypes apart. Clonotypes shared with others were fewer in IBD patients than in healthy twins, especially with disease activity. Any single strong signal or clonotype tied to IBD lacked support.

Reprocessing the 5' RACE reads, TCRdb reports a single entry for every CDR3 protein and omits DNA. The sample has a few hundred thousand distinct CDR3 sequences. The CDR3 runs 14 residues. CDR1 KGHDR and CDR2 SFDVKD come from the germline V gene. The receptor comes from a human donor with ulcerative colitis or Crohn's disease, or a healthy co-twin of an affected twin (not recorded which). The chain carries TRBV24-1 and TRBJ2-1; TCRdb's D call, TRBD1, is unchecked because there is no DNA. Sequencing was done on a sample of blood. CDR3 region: CATKDTRTNNEQFF.